The 14 T cell receptor beta chains reported below all come from one sample, sequenced in a study of blood T cell repertoires in COVID-19. TCRdb's table, derived via immunoSEQ multiplex PCR, lists solely in-frame clones and lacks some. The sample has 95,000 to 150,000 clones, about four fifths seen once; the top ten hold around 4.5%. Sequenced material: peripheral blood. Receptors originate from a woman aged 70-85 years with acute or convalescent COVID-19.

This clone was seen a handful of times. The CDR3 region is CASSLRGTETYNEQFF. The DNA for the CDR3 is TGTGCCAGCAGCTTACGGGGGACAGAAACCTACAATGAGCAGTTCTTC. This chain connects TRBV11-3 to TRBJ2-1, with D possibly being TRBD1 (7 bases). Germline-derived CDR1 and CDR2 are SGHNT and YENEEA. V dropped 2 bases and J dropped 2 bases, with 13 bases sitting between them. This CDR3 is 16 amino acids long.

The gene calls are TRBV19 and TRBJ1-2; 7 bases match TRBD1. With V trimmed by 4 bases and J by 4 bases, 6 bases remained unmatched. The CDR3 totals 14 residues. Germline V lookup: CDR1 LNHDA, CDR2 SQIVND (reference sequence). CDR3 amino acids: CASSTARDSYGYTF. The DNA of the CDR3 is TGTGCCAGTAGTACCGCGAGGGACAGCTATGGCTACACCTTC.

This clone came up once. Distinct nucleotide sequences in the sample also encode this CDR3. The chain links TRBV3-1 (or the pseudogene TRBV3-2) to TRBJ1-4, with TRBD1 matching over 7 bases. With 3 bases clipped from V and 4 bases from J, the junction kept 5 bases outside the gene matches. CDR1 and CDR2 (germline): LGHDT, YNNKEL (reference sequence). There are 15 residues in the CDR3. Here the CDR3 reads CASSQRTGRNEKLFF. The CDR3 DNA sequence: TGTGCCAGCAGCCAGCGGACAGGCCGTAATGAAAAACTGTTTTTT.

J is TRBJ2-5 and V is TRBV30, with 7 positions matching TRBD1. The CDR3 covers 15 residues. Germline lookup yields CDR1 GTSNPN and CDR2 SVGIG (reference sequence). The ends lost 3 bases at V and 4 bases at J; junction bases unmatched: 11. The CDR3: CAWRYKGTARETQYF. Here the CDR3 DNA reads TGTGCCTGGAGATATAAAGGGACAGCCCGAGAGACCCAGTACTTC.

This sequence joins TRBV7-3 and TRBJ1-1, with D possibly TRBD1 on 5 matching bases. The CDR3 is 13 amino acids. Germline CDR1 SGHTA, CDR2 FQGTGA. The ends were cut back, 5 bases at V and 1 base at J, with 8 bases in the middle. CDR3 coding DNA: TGTGCCAGCAGCCAGGGCCGGAACACTGAAGCTTTCTTT. Translating gives CASSQGRNTEAFF.

The gene calls are TRBV5-6 and TRBJ1-1, with a weak D call TRBD1 (6 bases). Trimming took off 0 bases at V and 4 bases at J, with 13 bases between the two ends. The CDR3 is 15 residues long. The V gene's germline CDR1 is SGHDT and CDR2 YYEEEE. CDR3 coding DNA: TGTGCCAGCAGCTTGGCTGGGGGGGCTAGCACTGAAGCTTTCTTT. It specifies CASSLAGGASTEAFF.

This clone was detected once. The rearrangement links TRBV12-3 or TRBV12-4 to TRBJ1-5, with a tentative D call TRBD1 (6 bases). V was clipped by 5 bases and J by 7 bases, with 12 bases between them. The CDR3 extends over 13 amino acids. Written as DNA, the CDR3 is TGTGCCAGCAGTGACACAGGGTGGCAGCCCCAGCATTTT. This translates into CASSDTGWQPQHF.

The CDR3 DNA is TGCGCCAGCAGCCAGGAGCAAGCGAGCTCCTATAATTCACCCCTCCACTTT. Amino acids: CASSQEQASSYNSPLHF. The V and J genes are TRBV4-1 and TRBJ1-6; D gene unclear. The length of the CDR3 is 17 residues. Between the trimmed V and J ends, which lost 3 bases and 0 bases, there was a span of 12 bases. CDR1 and CDR2 from the germline V gene are MGHRA and YSYEKL.

The chain links TRBV7-9 to TRBJ2-2; 12 bases line up with TRBD2. From germline, CDR1 is SEHNR and CDR2 FQNEAQ (reference sequence). V gave up 3 bases and J gave up 0 bases; unmatched junction bases: 2. CDR3 length: 17 residues. CDR3 sequence: CASSLASGGANTGELFF. CDR3 nucleotides: TGTGCCAGCAGCTTGGCTAGCGGGGGGGCGAACACCGGGGAGCTGTTTTTT.

The chain recombines TRBV29-1 with TRBJ1-1, with 7 bases aligning to TRBD1. Germline V gene lookup returns CDR1 SQVTM and CDR2 ANQGSEA. After removal of 7 bases from V and 6 bases from J, the junction contained 11 bases not matched to a gene. This CDR3 spans 13 amino acids. CDR3 amino acids: CSAKTGRTAEAFF. The CDR3 DNA reads TGCAGCGCCAAGACAGGGAGGACCGCTGAAGCTTTCTTT.

The chain couples TRBV2 to TRBJ2-3; D is possibly TRBD1 (6 bases). Trimming removed 7 bases from V and 0 bases from J, with 11 bases in between. Germline CDR1 reads SNHLY; CDR2 reads FYNNEI. This CDR3 comprises 14 residues. CDR3 sequence (DNA): TGTGCCAGCAATCGGGACATTAGCACAGATACGCAGTATTTT. It specifies CASNRDISTDTQYF.

This clone was observed once. The rearrangement joins TRBV5-1 to TRBJ1-1; D unclear. V was cut by 0 bases and J by 4 bases, with 10 bases left in between. The CDR3 has 14 amino acids. CDR1 SGHRS and CDR2 YFSETQ come from the germline V gene. The CDR3 is CASSLDMGVTEAFF. CDR3 DNA sequence: TGCGCCAGCAGCTTGGATATGGGCGTCACTGAAGCTTTCTTT.

The chain has TRBV2 and TRBJ2-3; D possibly corresponds to TRBD2 (6 bases). V dropped 1 base and J dropped 2 bases, with 13 bases sitting between them. Germline V gene lookup returns CDR1 SNHLY and CDR2 FYNNEI. The CDR3 covers 16 residues. The CDR3 sequence is CASSEVGGDPTDTQYF. CDR3 bases: TGTGCCAGCAGTGAAGTTGGAGGGGACCCCACAGATACGCAGTATTTT.

Only one count was recorded for this clone. The gene calls are TRBV20-1 and TRBJ1-2, with D maybe TRBD1 (5 bases). CDR3 length: 11 residues. Looked up from germline, CDR1 is DFQATT and CDR2 is SNEGSKA (reference sequence). V was shortened by 5 bases and J by 6 bases, with 10 bases between the two germline ends. Written as DNA, the CDR3 is TGCAGTGCTTGGGGGGGGGATGGCTACACCTTC. It specifies CSAWGGDGYTF.